These 27 T cell receptor beta chains share one sample of origin, sequenced in a study of T cell repertoires in cytomegalovirus infection. TCRdb re-called the reads with MiXCR, one entry per CDR3 protein. The sample has about a million distinct CDR3 sequences, 30% to 40% seen once; the top ten hold more than 13%. What these receptors recognize is not known. The sample consisted of cultured CD8+ T cells from PBMCs, taken from culture after CMV antigen stimulation. These receptors all stem from a human donor in good health (CMV status not recorded). Some clones in this sample may be carry-over from other donors' samples.

The genes are TRBV6-1 and TRBJ1-5, with D perhaps matching TRBD1 (5 bases). The V end was cut by 6 bases, the J end by 0 bases, with 15 bases between. This CDR3 is built from 16 residues. Germline V gene sequence: CDR1 MNHNS, CDR2 SASEGT. The CDR3 nucleotides are TGTGCCAGCAGAAGTTACAGGAGTTATAGCAATCAGCCCCAGCATTTT. Its protein product is CASRSYRSYSNQPQHF.

This clonotype was found a few times. The chain joins TRBV12-3 or TRBV12-4 to TRBJ2-3, with D uncertain. CDR3 length: 13 residues. Trimming removed 2 bases at V and 2 bases at J, with 5 bases between. The CDR3: CASSLWATDTQYF. The CDR3 DNA sequence: TGTGCCAGCAGTTTATGGGCCACAGATACGCAGTATTTT.

This clonotype came up a few times. The chain couples TRBV19 to TRBJ1-2; D not certain. The CDR3 extends over 15 amino acids. CDR1 and CDR2 from the germline V gene are LNHDA and SQIVND (reference sequence). V dropped 1 base and J dropped 4 bases, with 13 bases sitting between them. CDR3 DNA: TGTGCCAGTAGTATAGGGGAAGGGAATCTCTATGGCTACACCTTC. The encoded protein is CASSIGEGNLYGYTF.

This clonotype has at least ten counts. The chain has TRBV4-2 and TRBJ1-2; no clear D gene. Trimming stripped 0 bases from V and 3 bases from J, with 8 bases between. This CDR3 comprises 14 residues. CDR1 and CDR2 (germline): LGHNA, YNFKEQ. Written as DNA, the CDR3 is TGTGCCAGCAGCCAAGAGGCACGGGACTATGGCTACACCTTC. Amino acid sequence: CASSQEARDYGYTF.

The chain couples TRBV4-2 to TRBJ2-1; 7 bases are a match to TRBD2. The germline V gene encodes CDR1 LGHNA and CDR2 YNFKEQ. The CDR3 has 15 residues. The J segment lost 4 bases and the V segment lost 0 bases, leaving 3 bases of the junction unmatched. CDR3 in DNA: TGTGCCAGCAGCCAAGAGGGACTACCGTACAATGAGCAGTTCTTC. Translation: CASSQEGLPYNEQFF.

This clonotype was seen ten or more times. In DNA, the CDR3 is TGTGCCAGCAGCGCCCTACAGGGTACGAATGAAAAACTGTTTTTT. This gives the protein CASSALQGTNEKLFF. This chain uses TRBV7-9 with TRBJ1-4, with D perhaps matching TRBD1 (6 bases). Germline-derived CDR1 and CDR2 are SEHNR and FQNEAQ (reference sequence). CDR3 length: 15 residues. V was clipped by 5 bases and J by 5 bases, with 15 bases between them. Full variable domain (rest looked up from reference TRBV7-9 and TRBJ1-4): DTGVSQNPRHKITKRGQNVTFRCDPISEHNRLYWYRQTLGQGPEFLTYFQNEAQLEKSRLLSDRFSAERPKGSFSTLEIQRTEQGDSAMYLCASSALQGTNEKLFFGSGTQLSVL.

A note on this clonotype: Sequence at one end of the junction differs from germline and may be a read error. This rearrangement joins TRBV28 to TRBJ2-2; D may match TRBD1 or TRBD2 (5 bases each). The CDR3 runs to 14 residues. The germline CDR1 and CDR2 sequences are MDHEN and SYDVKM. The CDR3 spells CASSTTGPIGEPFF. Written as DNA, the CDR3 is TGTGCCAGCAGTACTACGGGACCGATCGGGGAGCCGTTTTTT.

This clonotype was seen more than once but under ten times. The V gene is TRBV7-9, the J gene TRBJ1-6; D uncertain. Germline V CDR1 and CDR2: SEHNR, FQNEAQ (reference sequence). The CDR3 length is 13 residues. V was trimmed by 2 bases and J by 10 bases, leaving 9 bases between them. The CDR3 sequence is CASSLNLGSPLHF. Here the CDR3 DNA reads TGTGCCAGCAGCTTAAACTTAGGCTCACCCCTCCACTTT.

This clonotype was detected many times. The chain employs TRBV7-9 and TRBJ2-5; 9 bases are shared with TRBD1. Per germline, CDR1 SEHNR and CDR2 FQNEAQ (reference sequence). This CDR3 spans 15 amino acids. After removal of 3 bases from V and 5 bases from J, the junction contained 7 bases not matched to a gene. For the CDR3, the DNA is TGTGCCAGCAGCTTCACAGGGGGCCTATCGGAGACCCAGTACTTC. It specifies CASSFTGGLSETQYF.

The V and J genes are TRBV4-1 and TRBJ2-1; D tentatively fits TRBD1 or TRBD2 (5 bases each). Germline assignment: CDR1 MGHRA and CDR2 YSYEKL. The V gene lost 5 bases and the J gene lost 5 bases, with 16 bases spanning the gap. CDR3 length: 15 residues. CDR3 DNA sequence: TGCGCCAGCAGCAAAACCCGGGACGGCAACAATGAGCAGTTCTTC. This sequence encodes CASSKTRDGNNEQFF.

V and J are TRBV9 and TRBJ2-2, with TRBD2 matching 11 bases. The CDR3 is made up of 16 amino acids. V lost 6 bases, J lost 5 bases, and 9 bases stayed unmatched. Per the germline V gene, CDR1 is SGDLS and CDR2 is YYNGEE. The CDR3 DNA reads as TGTGCCAGCACCCTGACTAGCGGGGCCGGAACCGGGGAGCTGTTTTTT. Its protein product is CASTLTSGAGTGELFF.

The chain carries TRBV11-3 and TRBJ2-3, with 7 bases fitting TRBD1. Germline-derived CDR1 and CDR2 are SGHNT and YENEEA. This CDR3 comprises 16 residues. V gave up 5 bases and J gave up 2 bases; unmatched junction bases: 10. The CDR3 sequence: CASSARDSEDTDTQYF. For the CDR3, the DNA is TGTGCCAGCAGCGCCCGGGACAGCGAAGACACAGATACGCAGTATTTT.

V usage is TRBV6-5 and J usage is TRBJ2-1; no reliable D call. The V gene lost 0 bases and the J gene lost 1 base, with 10 bases spanning the gap. The CDR3 covers 16 residues. CDR1 is MNHEY and CDR2 is SVGAGI in the germline V gene. The CDR3 is CASSYSGISSYNEQFF. The CDR3 nucleotides are TGTGCCAGCAGTTACTCCGGAATTAGTTCCTACAATGAGCAGTTCTTC.

The table lists this clonotype with a few counts. The chain has TRBV4-1 and TRBJ1-2; the D is unclear. Germline V gene data show CDR1 as MGHRA and CDR2 as YSYEKL. Trimming stripped 1 base from V and 7 bases from J, with 13 bases between. The CDR3 runs 14 residues. Here the CDR3 reads CASSQVPVMAGYTF. Here the CDR3 DNA reads TGCGCCAGCAGCCAAGTACCCGTAATGGCTGGCTACACCTTC.

The chain joins TRBV6-1 to TRBJ2-7; TRBD2 aligns across 7 bases. Trimming took 4 bases from V and 1 from J; bases not matched to a gene: 4. Germline-derived CDR1 and CDR2 are MNHNS and SASEGT. The CDR3 has 14 amino acids. CDR3 protein: CASSASGASYEQYF. Here the CDR3 DNA reads TGTGCCAGCAGTGCTAGCGGTGCATCCTACGAGCAGTACTTC.

Turning to this clonotype: A read error may produce the germline difference seen at one junction end. The rearrangement uses TRBV11-2 and TRBJ2-6; 7 nucleotides agree with TRBD2. Germline V gives CDR1 SGHAT, CDR2 FQNNGV. CDR3 length equals 17 residues. The CDR3 nucleotides are TGTGCCAGCAGCTTAAGATGGGGGGGAACTGGGACCAACGTCCTGACTTTC. Amino acids: CASSLRWGGTGTNVLTF.

V is TRBV7-2 and J is TRBJ1-5, with D hard to call. Germline CDR1 is SGHTA and CDR2 is FQGNSA. V lost 5 bases, J lost 4 bases, and 15 bases lay in between. The CDR3 loop spans 15 amino acids. In DNA form, the CDR3 reads TGTGCCAGCAGCCCCGATTATTACGCGAATCAGCCCCAGCATTTT. Translating gives CASSPDYYANQPQHF.

A note on this clonotype: This clone may be a read error of a much larger clone one base away. The V gene is TRBV4-2, the J gene TRBJ1-1, with a weak D call TRBD1 (5 bases). Germline CDR1 reads LGHNA; CDR2 reads YNFKEQ. The CDR3 extends over 15 amino acids. CDR3 sequence: CANSQELLGRDPTFF. DNA for the CDR3: TGTGCCAACAGCCAAGAACTCTTAGGGCGGGACCCAACTTTCTTT.

This clonotype has at least ten counts. This chain uses TRBV6-1 with TRBJ2-3; the D gene is possibly TRBD1 (6 bases). This CDR3 has 14 amino acids. Germline V CDR1 and CDR2: MNHNS, SASEGT. V lost 11 bases, J lost 0 bases, and 15 bases lay in between. The CDR3 sequence: CAGRDIPSTDTQYF. The CDR3 coding sequence is TGTGCCGGCCGGGACATCCCTAGCACAGATACGCAGTATTTT.

The V gene is TRBV7-6, the J gene TRBJ2-5; the D is unclear. There are 11 residues in the CDR3. Deletions cut 9 bases from V and 7 bases from J, with 12 bases between. Per the germline V gene, CDR1 is SGHVS and CDR2 is FNYEAQ. CDR3 coding DNA: TGTGCCAGTGCGATAGTTGGGACCCAGTACTTC. Protein: CASAIVGTQYF. Together with reference TRBV7-6 and TRBJ2-5, the CDR3 gives the full variable domain: GAGVSQSPRYKVTKRGQDVALRCDPISGHVSLYWYRQALGQGPEFLTYFNYEAQQDKSGLPNDRFSAERPEGSISTLTIQRTEQRDSAMYRCASAIVGTQYFGPGTRLLVL.

V usage is TRBV28 and J usage is TRBJ1-1; D call uncertain. CDR1 is MDHEN, CDR2 SYDVKM, per germline. V was clipped by 3 bases and J by 12 bases, with 17 bases between them. The CDR3 covers 13 residues. CDR3 bases: TGTGCCAGCAGTTTTTCAAACAGCATACCGACTTTCTTT. Amino acids: CASSFSNSIPTFF.

The V call is TRBV4-1, the J call TRBJ2-1, with D perhaps matching TRBD1 (6 bases). Between the trimmed V and J ends, which lost 2 bases and 10 bases, there was a span of 15 bases. From germline, CDR1 is MGHRA and CDR2 YSYEKL. The length of the CDR3 is 14 residues. The CDR3 bases are TGCGCCAGCAGCCAACGGAGTCCCCAGGGGGAGCAGTTCTTC. Protein: CASSQRSPQGEQFF.

This clonotype has more than one count but fewer than ten. This chain joins TRBV20-1 and TRBJ2-1; 10 nucleotides align to TRBD2. With V trimmed by 5 bases and J by 5 bases, 6 bases remained unmatched. There are 14 residues in the CDR3. Germline CDR1 is DFQATT and CDR2 is SNEGSKA (reference sequence). The CDR3 region has the DNA TGCAGTGCTTCGAGCGGGGGGGCCCACAATGAGCAGTTCTTC. Its translation: CSASSGGAHNEQFF.

The chain couples TRBV27 to TRBJ1-3; D not certain. Germline V CDR1 and CDR2: MNHEY, SMNVEV (reference sequence). Trimming stripped 7 bases from V and 4 bases from J, with 14 bases between. The CDR3 has 14 residues. CDR3 in amino acids: CASNLRVRGNTIYF. CDR3 DNA sequence: TGTGCCAGCAACCTTCGGGTGCGCGGAAACACCATATATTTT.

This clonotype was detected a few times. The rearrangement joins TRBV6-5 to TRBJ1-6, with a weak D call TRBD1 (5 bases). V dropped 6 bases and J dropped 9 bases, with 15 bases sitting between them. Germline V lookup: CDR1 MNHEY, CDR2 SVGAGI. The CDR3 runs to 14 residues. CDR3 bases: TGTGCCAGCAGGCCGGGACCTTCCCTTTCACCCCTCCACTTT. Its protein is CASRPGPSLSPLHF.

This clonotype was observed many times. The gene calls are TRBV29-1 and TRBJ1-6, with a weak D call TRBD1 (5 bases). Trimming pared 7 bases from V and 6 bases from J, leaving 19 bases between. The CDR3 runs 15 residues. Germline V gene data show CDR1 as SQVTM and CDR2 as ANQGSEA. CDR3 nucleotide sequence: TGCAGCGCCCGAACGGGGCAGGGCCCTAATTCACCCCTCCACTTT. It yields the protein CSARTGQGPNSPLHF. The variable domain in full, completed from reference TRBV29-1 and TRBJ1-6, reads SAVISQKPSRDICQRGTSLTIQCQVDSQVTMMFWYRQQPGQSLTLIATANQGSEATYESGFVIDKFPISRPNLTFSTLTVSNMSPEDSSIYLCSARTGQGPNSPLHFGNGTRLTVT.

J is TRBJ2-1 and V is TRBV12-3 or TRBV12-4, with D unclear. This CDR3 has 14 amino acids. V dropped 1 base and J dropped 10 bases, with 14 bases sitting between them. The CDR3 nucleotides read TGTGCCAGCAGTTTAGAATTGAAAGGAGCCGAGCAGTTCTTC. Amino acids: CASSLELKGAEQFF.